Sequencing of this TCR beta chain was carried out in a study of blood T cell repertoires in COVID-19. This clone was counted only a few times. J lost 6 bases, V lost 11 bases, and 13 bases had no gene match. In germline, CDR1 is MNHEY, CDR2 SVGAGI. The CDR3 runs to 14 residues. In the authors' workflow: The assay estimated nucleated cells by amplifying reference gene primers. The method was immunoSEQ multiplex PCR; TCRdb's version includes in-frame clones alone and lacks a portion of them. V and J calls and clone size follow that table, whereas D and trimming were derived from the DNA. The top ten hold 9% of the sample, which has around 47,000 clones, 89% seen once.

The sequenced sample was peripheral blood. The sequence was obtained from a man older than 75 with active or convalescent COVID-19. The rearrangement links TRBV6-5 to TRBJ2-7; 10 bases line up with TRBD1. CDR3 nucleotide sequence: TGTGCCGGTTCCCGACAGGGGGCTTTCCTCGAGCAGTACTTC. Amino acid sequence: CAGSRQGAFLEQYF.